The 29 T cell receptor beta chains below come from one sample, sequenced in a study of blood T cell dynamics during melanoma immunotherapy. Profiled with immunoSEQ multiplex PCR; TCRdb holds only in-frame clones, not every one. The sample has roughly 10,000 clones, roughly 83% seen once. Time point: week 3, after first cycle of checkpoint inhibitor. The sequences come from blood, collected from a patient treated with checkpoint blockade. The receptors derive from a human donor with melanoma.

This sequence joins TRBV7-6 and TRBJ2-7; D is perhaps TRBD1 (6 bases). Germline values: CDR1 SGHVS, CDR2 FNYEAQ. V lost 5 bases and J lost 6, with 14 bases in between. This CDR3 has 13 residues. In DNA, the CDR3 is TGTGCCAGCAGCACCTCACAGGGCGGCGAGCAGTACTTC. Translating it yields CASSTSQGGEQYF.

V is TRBV5-6 and J is TRBJ2-3; unclear D gene. V was pared by 3 bases and J by 2 bases, with 13 bases between. The CDR3 contains 15 residues. Germline V gene lookup returns CDR1 SGHDT and CDR2 YYEEEE. Written as DNA, the CDR3 is TGTGCCAGCAGCTACGGCCCCTATCCCACAGATACGCAGTATTTT. This sequence encodes CASSYGPYPTDTQYF.

The V and J genes are TRBV5-4 and TRBJ1-2; 8 nucleotides align to TRBD1. Germline trimming cut 0 bases from V and 8 bases from J; bases unmatched to any gene: 6. Germline V gene sequence: CDR1 SGHNT, CDR2 YYREEE (reference sequence). The CDR3 loop spans 14 amino acids. In DNA, the CDR3 is TGTGCCAGCAGCTTGGAGACAGGGGCGCGAGGCTACACCTTC. Translating gives CASSLETGARGYTF.

The rearrangement links TRBV5-6 to TRBJ1-1; D is perhaps TRBD1 (5 bases). The CDR3 consists of 11 residues. Germline V lookup: CDR1 SGHDT, CDR2 YYEEEE. V was shortened by 3 bases and J by 5 bases, with 5 bases between the two germline ends. The CDR3 sequence: CASSWGTEAFF. For the CDR3, the DNA is TGTGCCAGCAGCTGGGGGACTGAAGCTTTCTTT.

This clone was recorded once. The chain joins TRBV9 to TRBJ1-2; D ambiguous. Trimming shortened V by 1 base and J by 4 bases, and 14 bases separated the two germline ends. Germline lookup yields CDR1 SGDLS and CDR2 YYNGEE. The length of the CDR3 is 15 residues. CDR3 DNA sequence: TGTGCCAGCAGCGTAATCAGGACCGAGGGCTATGGCTACACCTTC. It encodes CASSVIRTEGYGYTF.

The V and J genes are TRBV6-5 and TRBJ1-5; 7 positions match TRBD1. Losses at the gene ends were 4 bases for V and 7 bases for J; bases not matched to a gene: 10. The V gene's germline CDR1 is MNHEY and CDR2 SVGAGI. This CDR3 is 15 amino acids long. The CDR3 DNA is TGTGCCAGCAGTTTACGGGACAGACGAGACCAGCCCCAGCATTTT. Protein product: CASSLRDRRDQPQHF.

V is TRBV6-5 and J is TRBJ1-6, with D unresolved. The germline gives CDR1 MNHEY, CDR2 SVGAGI. V shed 6 bases and J shed 7 bases, with 10 bases lying between them. The CDR3 runs to 13 residues. The CDR3 sequence: CASSFDGNSPLHF. The CDR3 nucleotides read TGTGCCAGCAGCTTCGACGGGAATTCACCCCTCCACTTT.

This clone has only one observation. In the same sample, other DNA sequences code for this CDR3. The CDR3 protein is CASSLADSSYEQYF. DNA of the CDR3: TGTGCCAGCAGCTTAGCAGACAGCTCCTACGAGCAGTACTTC. The chain carries TRBV13 and TRBJ2-7; maybe TRBD1 (5 bases). The germline CDR1 and CDR2 sequences are PRHDT and FYEKMQ (reference sequence). The CDR3 extends over 14 amino acids. V lost 1 base and J 0 bases, leaving 7 bases between the germline ends. Full variable domain (rest looked up from reference TRBV13 and TRBJ2-7): AAGVIQSPRHLIKEKRETATLKCYPIPRHDTVYWYQQGPGQDPQFLISFYEKMQSDKGSIPDRFSAQQFSDYHSELNMSSLELGDSALYFCASSLADSSYEQYFGPGTRLTVT.

This clone was seen more than once but under ten times. V and J are TRBV19 and TRBJ2-2; D gene unclear. This CDR3 comprises 13 residues. V lost 4 bases, J lost 0 bases, and 3 bases lay in between. Germline CDR1 and CDR2: LNHDA and SQIVND (reference sequence). CDR3 DNA sequence: TGTGCCAGTAGTAACCCGAACACCGGGGAGCTGTTTTTT. This gives the protein CASSNPNTGELFF.

The chain links TRBV7-2 to TRBJ1-3, with D possibly matching TRBD1 (6 bases). Germline V gives CDR1 SGHTA, CDR2 FQGNSA. V was shortened by 5 bases and J by 0 bases, with 14 bases between the two germline ends. The CDR3 runs to 16 residues. Here the CDR3 reads CASSRDNLISGNTIYF. The CDR3 DNA sequence: TGTGCCAGCAGCCGGGACAACTTAATCTCTGGAAACACCATATATTTT.

The J gene is TRBJ1-2, the V gene TRBV27; D is undetermined. Germline assignment: CDR1 MNHEY and CDR2 SMNVEV (reference sequence). CDR3 size: 13 residues. The ends were cut back, 3 bases at V and 2 bases at J, with 7 bases in the middle. CDR3: CASSFSRNYGYTF. DNA of the CDR3: TGTGCCAGCAGTTTCAGCAGGAACTATGGCTACACCTTC.

This clone qualifies as hyperexpanded. The chain has TRBV4-3 and TRBJ1-4, with D perhaps matching TRBD1 (5 bases). The germline V gene encodes CDR1 LGHNA and CDR2 YSLEER. The V gene lost 1 base and the J gene lost 0 bases, with 12 bases spanning the gap. This CDR3 is built from 17 residues. CDR3 in amino acids: CASSQGSGRPTNEKLFF. The CDR3 region has the DNA TGCGCCAGCAGCCAAGGGTCGGGGCGGCCAACTAATGAAAAACTGTTTTTT.

The V and J genes are TRBV4-2 and TRBJ2-5; 7 positions match TRBD1. Looked up from germline, CDR1 is LGHNA and CDR2 is YNFKEQ. V shed 3 bases, J shed 1 base, and the junction held 11 bases outside the gene matches. The CDR3 loop spans 17 amino acids. CDR3 amino acids: CASSQGIVTGVQETQYF. The CDR3 DNA follows: TGTGCCAGCAGCCAGGGTATCGTCACAGGGGTCCAAGAGACCCAGTACTTC.

This chain connects TRBV2 to TRBJ2-1; 8 bases are shared with TRBD1. V trimming: 4 bases; J trimming: 0 bases; junction bases outside the gene matches: 2. The CDR3 contains 15 residues. CDR1 is SNHLY, CDR2 FYNNEI, per germline. The CDR3 DNA follows: TGTGCCAGCAGTGGGGACAGGCCCTCCTACAATGAGCAGTTCTTC. Translation gives CASSGDRPSYNEQFF.

The rearrangement joins TRBV7-9 to TRBJ2-7; D gene uncertain. V was pared by 5 bases and J by 0 bases, with 11 bases between. Looked up from germline, CDR1 is SEHNR and CDR2 is FQNEAQ (reference sequence). This CDR3 contains 14 residues. Written as DNA, the CDR3 is TGTGCCAGCAGCCCGGCGGCAGTCTCCTACGAGCAGTACTTC. Translated, it gives CASSPAAVSYEQYF.

CDR3 bases: TGTGCCAGCAGCTTAGTAGGGTACGAAAACATTCAGTACTTC. Amino acids: CASSLVGYENIQYF. The V call is TRBV7-9, the J call TRBJ2-4; D uncertain. V was pared by 1 base and J by 5 bases, with 9 bases between. CDR1 and CDR2 (germline): SEHNR, FQNEAQ (reference sequence). CDR3 length: 14 residues.

The rearrangement uses TRBV6-5 and TRBJ1-4; the D gene is possibly TRBD1 (6 bases). Germline-derived CDR1 and CDR2 are MNHEY and SVGAGI. V lost 4 bases to trimming and J lost 7 bases, with 13 bases between them. This CDR3 comprises 14 residues. CDR3 nucleotides: TGTGCCAGCAGTTTTACAGGGAGGAGTGAAAAACTGTTTTTT. Translated, it gives CASSFTGRSEKLFF.

By frequency in the sample, this clone is large. The genes are TRBV2 and TRBJ1-2, with a tentative D call TRBD1 (6 bases). The CDR3 has 13 amino acids. CDR1 and CDR2 from the germline V gene are SNHLY and FYNNEI. Trimming took 6 bases from V and 5 from J, leaving 13 bases between them. As DNA, the CDR3 is TGTGCCAGCAGCCCCAGGACAGATTATGGCTACACCTTC. It encodes CASSPRTDYGYTF.

About this clone itself: No conserved phenylalanine or tryptophan ends this CDR3, so it is likely a read error. The chain is built from TRBV27 and TRBJ1-2, with 7 bases that match TRBD1. Germline-derived CDR1 and CDR2 are MNHEY and SMNVEV (reference sequence). The CDR3 sequence is 19 residues long. V lost 4 bases, J lost 1 base, and 18 bases stayed unmatched. CDR3 sequence: CASSSPSGQGVGINYGYTL. The CDR3 DNA reads as TGTGCCAGCAGTTCCCCCTCGGGGCAGGGGGTAGGGATTAACTATGGCTACACCCTC.

The V call is TRBV11-1, the J call TRBJ1-2; tentatively, D is TRBD1 (6 bases). Germline lookup yields CDR1 SGHAT and CDR2 FQDESV (reference sequence). The V end lost 1 base, the J end lost 2 bases, and 8 bases lay between the germline ends. CDR3 length: 14 amino acids. The CDR3: CASSLGRGNYGYTF. Written as DNA, the CDR3 is TGTGCCAGCAGCTTAGGCAGGGGCAACTATGGCTACACCTTC.

V is TRBV27 and J is TRBJ2-7; TRBD1 aligns across 10 bases. The CDR3 covers 14 residues. V shed 1 base, J shed 6 bases, and the junction held 3 bases outside the gene matches. Germline lookup yields CDR1 MNHEY and CDR2 SMNVEV (reference sequence). CDR3 protein: CASSLFGTGVEQYF. CDR3 coding DNA: TGTGCCAGCAGTTTATTCGGGACAGGGGTCGAGCAGTACTTC.

V and J are TRBV18 and TRBJ2-7; no firm D call. The V end lost 6 bases, the J end lost 3 bases, and 24 bases lay between the germline ends. Germline V gives CDR1 KGHSH, CDR2 LQKENI. There are 17 residues in the CDR3. The CDR3 DNA reads as TGTGCCAGCTCCCCTTCCCCCTTAACACCAGCTTTCTACGAGCAGTACTTC. Translated: CASSPSPLTPAFYEQYF.

This chain connects TRBV7-8 to TRBJ2-7; TRBD2 agrees at 9 bases. This CDR3 contains 15 residues. Germline CDR1 reads SGHVS; CDR2 reads FQNEAQ. Losses at the gene ends were 1 base for V and 5 bases for J; bases not matched to a gene: 6. CDR3 in amino acids: CASSLGVAGAHEQYF. CDR3 nucleotides: TGTGCCAGCAGCTTAGGAGTAGCGGGGGCCCACGAGCAGTACTTC.

The count of this clone is one. CDR3 bases: TGTGCCAGCAGTGAATATGGCCCCTACGAGCAGTACTTC. Its translation: CASSEYGPYEQYF. The J gene is TRBJ2-7, the V gene TRBV25-1; no firm D call. The CDR3 sequence is 13 residues long. V dropped 0 bases and J dropped 2 bases, with 5 bases sitting between them. Germline assignment: CDR1 MGHDK and CDR2 SYGVNS.

This clone showed up just a few times. The CDR3 DNA follows: TGTGCCAGCAGAACCGGGACAGGGAGATCACCCCTCCACTTT. Translated: CASRTGTGRSPLHF. V is TRBV2 and J is TRBJ1-6; the match to TRBD1 covers 9 bases. The CDR3 is 14 residues long. Germline V gene sequence: CDR1 SNHLY, CDR2 FYNNEI. The trim removed 6 bases at V and 10 bases at J, leaving 7 bases unmatched.

This clone has only one observation. J is TRBJ1-1 and V is TRBV5-8; perhaps TRBD1 as D (5 bases). CDR1 and CDR2 (germline): SGHTS, YDEGEE. Trimming shortened V by 3 bases and J by 1 base, and 16 bases separated the two germline ends. The CDR3 has 16 amino acids. This CDR3 is CASSSGVGVRNTEAFF. The CDR3 coding sequence is TGTGCCAGCAGCTCGGGGGTAGGGGTCCGGAACACTGAAGCTTTCTTT.

The chain links TRBV2 to TRBJ2-7; 7 bases fit TRBD1. Germline lookup yields CDR1 SNHLY and CDR2 FYNNEI. This CDR3 contains 14 residues. V lost 4 bases and J lost 2; bases outside the gene matches: 5. The CDR3 DNA reads TGTGCCAGCAGTGGGGGAACAGGGGCCTACGAGCAGTACTTC. This translates into CASSGGTGAYEQYF.

This clone has a single count. The chain combines TRBV6-1 with TRBJ2-2; D is perhaps TRBD1 or TRBD2 (6 bases each). V was clipped by 2 bases and J by 8 bases, with 15 bases between them. CDR3 length equals 15 residues. Germline lookup yields CDR1 MNHNS and CDR2 SASEGT. In DNA, the CDR3 is TGTGCCAGCAGTGAAATCGCAGGGGCGGGGGGGGAGCTGTTTTTT. It encodes CASSEIAGAGGELFF.

The chain couples TRBV19 to TRBJ2-3, with no clear D. The CDR3 contains 13 residues. CDR1 is LNHDA, CDR2 SQIVND, per germline (reference sequence). With 1 base removed from V and 4 bases from J, the gap between germline ends came to 6 bases. CDR3 protein: CASSIVRADTQYF. DNA of the CDR3: TGTGCCAGTAGTATAGTCCGCGCAGATACGCAGTATTTT. The entire variable domain, with the rest obtained from reference TRBV19 and TRBJ2-3, is as follows: DGGITQSPKYLFRKEGQNVTLSCEQNLNHDAMYWYRQDPGQGLRLIYYSQIVNDFQKGDIAEGYSVSREKKESFPLTVTSAQKNPTAFYLCASSIVRADTQYFGPGTRLTVL.